Detailed here is one T cell receptor beta chain. Antigen: not known. These data are taken from a study of T cell responses to AZD1222 COVID-19 vaccine. Whole-study findings and limits: Reportedly, nearly half the spike-specific TCRs target unmutated variant regions. Donors were chiefly white British, with a greater number of females, and clonal diversity was perhaps underestimated.

Measured with immunoSEQ multiplex PCR; TCRdb has only the in-frame clones, and not every one. The table records under 150,000 clones, about 93% of them present only once. The sample consisted of peripheral blood, taken on day 0 of AZD1222 vaccination. The sequence was collected from an adult in good health.

The CDR3 region is CASSPHPRWGLGQPQHF. CDR3 coding DNA: TGTGCCAGCAGTCCCCATCCACGATGGGGTCTAGGTCAGCCCCAGCATTTT. The genes are TRBV27 and TRBJ1-5, with D hard to call. Germline CDR1 MNHEY, CDR2 SMNVEV (reference sequence). V was clipped by 5 bases and J by 6 bases, with 23 bases between them. The CDR3 contains 17 residues.